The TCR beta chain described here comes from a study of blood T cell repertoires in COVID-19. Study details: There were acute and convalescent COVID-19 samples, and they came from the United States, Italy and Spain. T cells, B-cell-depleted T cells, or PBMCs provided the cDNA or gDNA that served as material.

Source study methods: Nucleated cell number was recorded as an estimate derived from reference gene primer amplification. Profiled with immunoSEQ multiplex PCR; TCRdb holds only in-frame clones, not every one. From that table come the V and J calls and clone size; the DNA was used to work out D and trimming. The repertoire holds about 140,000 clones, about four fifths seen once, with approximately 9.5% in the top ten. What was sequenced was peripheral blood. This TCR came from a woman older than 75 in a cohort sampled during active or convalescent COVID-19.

In DNA form, the CDR3 reads TGCGCCAGCAGCTACACAGAGGCCAAAAACATTCAGTACTTC. Protein: CASSYTEAKNIQYF. J is TRBJ2-4 and V is TRBV5-1; D remains ambiguous. CDR3 size: 14 residues. Per the germline V gene, CDR1 is SGHRS and CDR2 is YFSETQ. Trimming stripped 3 bases from V and 1 base from J, with 8 bases between.